Shown below are 3 T cell receptor beta chains from a single sample sequenced in a study of vaccination and CD4 T cells after COVID-19. The assay that was used to sequence DNA from cultured CD4+ T cells was the Oncomine TCR Beta short-read assay. TCRdb reprocessed the PCR reads with MiXCR, giving one entry per CDR3 protein. Of roughly 8,400 distinct CDR3 sequences listed, 67% are singletons. The treatment here: roughly ten-day PBMC culture with coronavirus spike peptide pools or control peptides (ViraFEST assay). Their antigens remain unidentified. Input material: CD4+ T cells from blood, cultured in vitro. Receptor source: a human donor who had recovered from COVID-19.

The chain is built from TRBV30 and TRBJ2-2; tentative D call: TRBD1 (5 bases). Germline loops: CDR1 GTSNPN, CDR2 SVGIG (reference sequence). The CDR3 extends over 13 amino acids. Trimming cost V 7 bases and J 7 bases, with 16 bases left between them. The DNA for the CDR3 is TGTGCCTCCACGGCCTGGGGCCGCGGGGAGCTGTTTTTT. Its translation: CASTAWGRGELFF.

The V call is TRBV7-9, the J call TRBJ2-2; 8 nucleotides match TRBD1. The trim removed 5 bases at V and 10 bases at J, leaving 9 bases unmatched. The CDR3 covers 14 residues. Germline V gene sequence: CDR1 SEHNR, CDR2 FQNEAQ (reference sequence). This chain's CDR3 is CASSGQGGTAELFF. Written as DNA, the CDR3 is TGTGCCAGCAGCGGACAGGGTGGCACAGCGGAGCTGTTTTTT. Full variable domain (missing parts from reference TRBV7-9 and TRBJ2-2): DTGVSQNPRHKITKRGQNVTFRCDPISEHNRLYWYRQTLGQGPEFLTYFQNEAQLEKSRLLSDRFSAERPKGSFSTLEIQRTEQGDSAMYLCASSGQGGTAELFFGEGSRLTVL.

There are a few counts of this clonotype. The chain combines TRBV20-1 with TRBJ1-2, with TRBD1 as a possible D gene (6 bases). This CDR3 contains 12 residues. The V end lost 3 bases, the J end lost 2 bases, and 7 bases lay between the germline ends. CDR1 is DFQATT, CDR2 SNEGSKA, per germline (reference sequence). This CDR3 is CSASDRNYGYTF. CDR3 sequence (DNA): TGCAGTGCTAGTGACAGGAACTATGGCTACACCTTC.